This entry describes one TCR beta chain. What it recognizes is unknown. This entry is derived from a study of pediatric ulcerative colitis. General observations from the study: Repertoires came from total lymphocyte DNA, so rare subsets like regulatory T cells may be missed. Acute severe colitis showed lower rectal diversity from clonal expansions.

With 3 bases removed from V and 8 bases from J, the gap between germline ends came to 13 bases. Germline assignment: CDR1 LNHDA and CDR2 SQIVND (reference sequence). The CDR3 sequence is 13 residues long. The diagnostic colonoscopy in ulcerative colitis patients preceded any immunosuppressive treatment. The table came from immunoSEQ multiplex PCR; TCRdb's copy has only in-frame clones and leaves some out. The sample lists roughly 30,000 clones; around 82% were seen once. The receptor was derived from a boy between 10 and 17 years old with severe ulcerative colitis. The J gene is TRBJ1-2, the V gene TRBV19; D is unresolved. The sample was blood. The CDR3 sequence is CASSIKGGPGYTF. CDR3 sequence (DNA): TGTGCCAGTAGTATTAAAGGAGGTCCGGGCTACACCTTC.